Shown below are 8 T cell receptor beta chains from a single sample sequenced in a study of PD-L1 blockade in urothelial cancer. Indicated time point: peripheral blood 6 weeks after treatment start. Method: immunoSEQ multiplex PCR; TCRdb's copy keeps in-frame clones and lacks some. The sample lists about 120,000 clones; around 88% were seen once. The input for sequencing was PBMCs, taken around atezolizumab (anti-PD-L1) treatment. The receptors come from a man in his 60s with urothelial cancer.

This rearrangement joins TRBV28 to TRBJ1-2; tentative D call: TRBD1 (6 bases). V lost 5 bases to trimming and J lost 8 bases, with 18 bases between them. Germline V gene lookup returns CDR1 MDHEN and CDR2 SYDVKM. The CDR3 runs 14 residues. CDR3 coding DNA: TGTGCCAGCAGTCTAGTGGACAGCGGTCGGGGCTACACCTTC. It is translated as CASSLVDSGRGYTF.

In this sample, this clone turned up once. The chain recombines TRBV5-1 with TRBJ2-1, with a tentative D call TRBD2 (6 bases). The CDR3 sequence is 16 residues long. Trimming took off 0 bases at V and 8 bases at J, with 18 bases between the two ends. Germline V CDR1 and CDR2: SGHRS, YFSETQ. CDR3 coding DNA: TGCGCCAGCAGCTTGGAAGGGCCGGGCCGGGGGTATGAGCAGTTCTTC. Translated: CASSLEGPGRGYEQFF.

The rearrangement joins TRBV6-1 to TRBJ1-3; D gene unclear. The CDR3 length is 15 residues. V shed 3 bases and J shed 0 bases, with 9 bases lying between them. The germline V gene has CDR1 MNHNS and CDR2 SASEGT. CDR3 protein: CASSDYSFSGNTIYF. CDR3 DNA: TGTGCCAGCAGTGACTACAGTTTCTCTGGAAACACCATATATTTT.

CDR3 DNA sequence: TGTGCCAGCAGTTATAACCGGGGATGGCATGAGCAGTTCTTC. This gives the protein CASSYNRGWHEQFF. The chain carries TRBV6-5 and TRBJ2-1; perhaps TRBD2 as D (5 bases). Trimming left V 3 bases short and J 8 bases short, with 14 bases between. CDR3 length: 14 residues. Looked up from germline, CDR1 is MNHEY and CDR2 is SVGAGI.

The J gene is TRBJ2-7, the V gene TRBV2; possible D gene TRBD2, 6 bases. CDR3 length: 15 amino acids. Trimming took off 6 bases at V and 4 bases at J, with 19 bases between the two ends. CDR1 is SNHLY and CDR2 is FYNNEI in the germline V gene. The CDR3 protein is CASSSGDFGRYEQYF. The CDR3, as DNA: TGTGCCAGCAGCTCGGGGGACTTCGGGCGTTACGAGCAGTACTTC.

Written as DNA, the CDR3 is TGTGCCTGGTGCCGCGGGCCTGGAAACACCATATATTTT. Translated: CAWCRGPGNTIYF. The chain employs TRBV30 and TRBJ1-3; D unclear. Per the germline V gene, CDR1 is GTSNPN and CDR2 is SVGIG (reference sequence). The CDR3 has 13 residues. The germline V and J ends were trimmed by 5 bases and 2 bases, with 10 bases remaining between them.

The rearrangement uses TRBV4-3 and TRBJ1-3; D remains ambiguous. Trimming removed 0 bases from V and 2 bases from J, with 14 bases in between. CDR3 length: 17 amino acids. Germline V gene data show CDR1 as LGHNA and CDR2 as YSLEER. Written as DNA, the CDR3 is TGCGCCAGCAGCCAAGATCGAGGGCCACAAACTGGAAACACCATATATTTT. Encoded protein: CASSQDRGPQTGNTIYF.

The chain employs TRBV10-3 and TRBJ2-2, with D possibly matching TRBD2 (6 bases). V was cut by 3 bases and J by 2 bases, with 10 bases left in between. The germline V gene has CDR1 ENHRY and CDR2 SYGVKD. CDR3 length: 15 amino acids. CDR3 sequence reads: CAISDRDLNTGELFF. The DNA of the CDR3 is TGTGCCATCAGTGATAGGGACTTAAACACCGGGGAGCTGTTTTTT.